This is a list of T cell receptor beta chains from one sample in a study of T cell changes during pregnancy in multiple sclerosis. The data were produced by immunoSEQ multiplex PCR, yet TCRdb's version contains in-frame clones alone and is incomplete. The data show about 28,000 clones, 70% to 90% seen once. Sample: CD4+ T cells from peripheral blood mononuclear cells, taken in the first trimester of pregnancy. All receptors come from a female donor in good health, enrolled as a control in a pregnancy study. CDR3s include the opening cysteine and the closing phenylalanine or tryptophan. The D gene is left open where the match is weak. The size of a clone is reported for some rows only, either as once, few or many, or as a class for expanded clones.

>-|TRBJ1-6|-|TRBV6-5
TGTGCCAGCACCCGAACCGGGACAAAGAATTCACCCTTCCACTTT
CASTRTGTKNSPFHF
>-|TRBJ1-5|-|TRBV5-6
TGTGCCAGCAGCTTGTCGCTTGGGGCCGGCAATCAGCCCCAGCATTTT
CASSLSLGAGNQPQHF
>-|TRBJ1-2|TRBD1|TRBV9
TGTGCCAGCAGCGCAGGTGGCGATACAGGGGACTATGGCTACACCTTC
CASSAGGDTGDYGYTF
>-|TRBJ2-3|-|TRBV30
TGTGCCTGGAGTTCTGGACTCACCACAGATACGCAGTATTTT
CAWSSGLTTDTQYF
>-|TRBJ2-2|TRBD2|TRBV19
TGTGCCAGTAGTCGGACTAGCGGAGTCACCGGGGAGCTGTTTTTT
CASSRTSGVTGELFF
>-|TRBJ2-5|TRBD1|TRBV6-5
TGTGCCTCAGCTTGGGACAGGGAGACCCAAGAGACCCAGTACTTC
CASAWDRETQETQYF
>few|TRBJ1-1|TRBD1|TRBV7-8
TGTGCCAGCAGACGGGGACAGCACACTGAAGCTTTCTTT
CASRRGQHTEAFF
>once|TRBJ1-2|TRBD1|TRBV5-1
TGCGCCAGCAGCTTGGGGACAGGGGACTATGGCTACACCTTC
CASSLGTGDYGYTF
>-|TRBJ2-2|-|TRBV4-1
TGCGCCAGCAGCCGAATAGCGGATACGAACACCGGGGAGCTGTTTTTT
CASSRIADTNTGELFF
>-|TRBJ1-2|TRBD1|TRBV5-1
TGCGCCAGCAGCTTGGCCGAGGGGGCTCCGGGAGGCTACACCTTC
CASSLAEGAPGGYTF
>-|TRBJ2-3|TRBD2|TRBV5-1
TGCGCCAGCAGCTCCATCGGGGGGGGAGCAGATACGCAGTATTTT
CASSSIGGGADTQYF
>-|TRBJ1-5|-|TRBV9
TGTGCCAGCAGCGTCGGAGGCTACGGGCCCCAGCATTTT
CASSVGGYGPQHF
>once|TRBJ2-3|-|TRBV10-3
TGTGCCATCAGTGAGAAGCATCCTAGCACAGATACGCAGTATTTT
CAISEKHPSTDTQYF
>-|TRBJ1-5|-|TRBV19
TGTGCCAGTAGTAGAGGGAACAGCAATCAGCCCCAGCATTTT
CASSRGNSNQPQHF
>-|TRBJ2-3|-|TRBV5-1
TGCGCCAGCAGCTTGGTGGGGCCAGCGGGCGGCACAGATACGCAGTATTTT
CASSLVGPAGGTDTQYF
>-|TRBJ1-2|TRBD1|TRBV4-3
TGCGCCAGCAGCCAAGACCGGGACAGGCCCCCTGGTACCTTC
CASSQDRDRPPGTF
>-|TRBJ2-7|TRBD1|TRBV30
TGTGCCTGGCAGACAGGGGACTACGAGCAGTACTTC
CAWQTGDYEQYF
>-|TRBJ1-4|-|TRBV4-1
TGCGCCAGCAGGAATTTGCGAACTAATGAAAAACTGTTTTTT
CASRNLRTNEKLFF
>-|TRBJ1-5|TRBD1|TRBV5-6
TGTGCCAGCAGCTTGGGGACAGGGGTTTTCAATCAGCCCCAGCATTTT
CASSLGTGVFNQPQHF
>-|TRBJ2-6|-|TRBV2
TGTGCCAGCAGTGAACAGGGACTGTCTGGGGCCAACGTCCTGACTTTC
CASSEQGLSGANVLTF
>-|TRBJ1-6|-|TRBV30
TGTGCCTGGAGCATCTTTTTTTGGGGGGGCCGGAATTCACCCCTCCACTTT
CAWSIFFWGGRNSPLHF
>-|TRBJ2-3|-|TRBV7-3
TGTGCCAGCAGCTTATTCTCAACAGAGGGAGATACGCAGTATTTT
CASSLFSTEGDTQYF
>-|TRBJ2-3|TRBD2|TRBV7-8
TGTGCCAGCAGCCTGACTAGCGGGGGGGTGCCTAGCACAGATACGCAGTATTTT
CASSLTSGGVPSTDTQYF
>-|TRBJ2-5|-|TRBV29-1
TGCAGCGTTTTTGACCTAGGGACCCAGTACTTC
CSVFDLGTQYF
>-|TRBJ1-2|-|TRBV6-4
TGTGCCAGCAGTGAACAGGGATCGCCCGGAGGCGGCTACACCTTC
CASSEQGSPGGGYTF